Sequencing of this T cell receptor beta chain was carried out in a study of T cells in Graves' hyperthyroidism and ophthalmopathy. In making diagnoses, clinical symptoms, serum thyroxine and TRAb, thyroid ultrasound and orbital computed tomography were all used. The PBMCs studied were ones that came from 10 ml fresh peripheral blood. Researchers amplified the TCR beta CDR3 regions from RNA transcripts. HTBI primers were used for first-round RT-PCR of the TCR CDR3. TCRdb redid the calling of the multiplex PCR reads with MiXCR, one entry per CDR3 protein. The repertoire holds around 300,000 distinct CDR3 sequences, with about 20% as singletons. V was shortened by 7 bases and J by 0 bases, with 12 bases between the two germline ends. CDR3 length: 13 amino acids. CDR1 and CDR2 from the germline V gene are SQVTM and ANQGSEA. This clonotype was seen a handful of times. Its antigen remains unidentified. Study findings and constraints: Blood samples included most of the expanded thyroid clonotypes exceeding 0.001. Separation of ophthalmopathy from stable hyperthyroidism was achieved by a 13 V-J model.

The sequenced sample was blood. This clonotype originated in a man aged 30 to 39 with Graves' ophthalmopathy. The chain joins TRBV29-1 to TRBJ1-2; D perhaps matches TRBD1 (5 bases). The CDR3 region has the DNA TGCAGCGCACCGGGACGGGCTAACTATGGCTACACCTTC. Its translation is CSAPGRANYGYTF.